This passage covers 22 T cell receptor beta chains from one sample sequenced in a study of T cells after yellow fever vaccination. TCRdb re-derived calls from the 5' RACE reads in MiXCR, one entry per CDR3 protein. The sample shows some 52,000 distinct CDR3 sequences, about 6.3% of them seen only once. The sequencing here drew on CD8+ T cells not binding an NS4B(214-222) dextramer, sorted from PBMCs, taken about 41 days after the first yellow fever vaccination. Receptors originate from a young man who received the YFV17D yellow fever vaccine.

This clonotype was seen only once. The chain recombines TRBV12-3 or TRBV12-4 with TRBJ2-4, with D perhaps matching TRBD1 (6 bases). Trimming took off 6 bases at V and 8 bases at J, with 17 bases between the two ends. This CDR3 contains 14 residues. The CDR3 region is CASSYRDKNYIQYF. DNA for the CDR3: TGTGCCAGCAGCTATCGGGACAAGAATTACATTCAGTACTTC.

This clonotype was observed at least ten times. This chain joins TRBV29-1 and TRBJ1-1; D remains ambiguous. Per the germline V gene, CDR1 is SQVTM and CDR2 is ANQGSEA. V was shortened by 0 bases and J by 8 bases, with 16 bases between the two germline ends. This CDR3 is 14 amino acids long. CDR3 protein: CSVEDPQEGSEAFF. CDR3 nucleotide sequence: TGCAGCGTTGAAGATCCCCAGGAAGGTAGCGAAGCTTTCTTT.

The chain couples TRBV19 to TRBJ2-7; perhaps TRBD2 as D (5 bases). CDR1 is LNHDA, CDR2 SQIVND, per germline (reference sequence). Trimming left V 3 bases short and J 3 bases short, with 12 bases between. The CDR3 has 14 amino acids. CDR3 DNA: TGTGCCAGTAGTATGATAGAGGGAGACTACGAGCAGTACTTC. Encoded protein: CASSMIEGDYEQYF.

CDR3: CASSEGTGVQPQHF. The CDR3 DNA is TGTGCCAGCAGTGAAGGGACAGGGGTTCAGCCCCAGCATTTT. The chain uses TRBV25-1 and TRBJ1-5; 10 bases fit TRBD1. CDR1 is MGHDK, CDR2 SYGVNS, per germline. The J segment lost 6 bases and the V segment lost 2 bases, leaving 1 base of the junction unmatched. The CDR3 covers 14 residues. The full variable domain, with the rest looked up from reference TRBV25-1 and TRBJ1-5, is EADIYQTPRYLVIGTGKKITLECSQTMGHDKMYWYQQDPGMELHLIHYSYGVNSTEKGDLSSESTVSRIRTEHFPLTLESARPSHTSQYLCASSEGTGVQPQHFGDGTRLSIL.

This clonotype has a handful of counts. The J gene is TRBJ2-7, the V gene TRBV13; 15 bases align to TRBD2. This CDR3 has 16 residues. CDR1 and CDR2 (germline): PRHDT, FYEKMQ (reference sequence). J lost 4 bases, V lost 4 bases, and 5 bases had no gene match. The CDR3, as DNA: TGTGCCAGCAGCTCAACCGGGACTAGCGGGGGGTACGAGCAGTACTTC. Protein sequence: CASSSTGTSGGYEQYF.

The chain joins TRBV12-3 or TRBV12-4 to TRBJ1-5; D remains ambiguous. This CDR3 contains 13 residues. V shed 5 bases and J shed 9 bases, with 14 bases lying between them. CDR3: CASSLGLSRPQHF. The CDR3 DNA follows: TGTGCCAGCAGTCTCGGCCTTTCCCGGCCCCAGCATTTT.

This clonotype came up many times. The CDR3 coding sequence is TGTGCCAGCAGGTTACTAGCGGGGGACACCGGGGAGCTGTTTTTT. Residues: CASRLLAGDTGELFF. The chain uses TRBV7-2 and TRBJ2-2; TRBD2 matches 11 bases. This CDR3 contains 15 residues. Germline trimming cut 6 bases from V and 3 bases from J; bases unmatched to any gene: 3. The V gene's germline CDR1 is SGHTA and CDR2 FQGNSA.

The V and J genes are TRBV6-2 or TRBV6-3 and TRBJ2-7, with 9 positions matching TRBD1. The CDR3 has 17 amino acids. The V gene end was trimmed by 2 bases and the J gene end by 1 base; junction bases not matched to a gene: 9. The V gene's germline CDR1 is MNHEY and CDR2 SVGEGT. This CDR3 is CASSYPGQGFLSYEQYF. CDR3 sequence (DNA): TGTGCCAGCAGTTACCCTGGACAGGGGTTTTTATCCTACGAGCAGTACTTC.

This clonotype was observed a few times. The chain recombines TRBV7-2 with TRBJ1-2; D might be TRBD1 (5 bases). The CDR3 sequence is 16 residues long. Germline CDR1 SGHTA, CDR2 FQGNSA. Trimming took 5 bases from V and 0 from J, leaving 16 bases between them. The DNA of the CDR3 is TGTGCCAGCAGCCATCCCTTCAGGGAGGCTAACTATGGCTACACCTTC. This translates into CASSHPFREANYGYTF.

The V gene is TRBV5-5, the J gene TRBJ2-2, with 8 bases matching TRBD1. This CDR3 spans 16 amino acids. V shed 2 bases, J shed 1 base, and the junction held 4 bases outside the gene matches. Germline V gene lookup returns CDR1 SGHKS and CDR2 YYEKEE (reference sequence). Here the CDR3 DNA reads TGTGCCAGCAGCTTTACCGGGACAGGGAACACCGGGGAGCTGTTTTTT. It is translated as CASSFTGTGNTGELFF.

This sequence joins TRBV20-1 and TRBJ2-2; TRBD2 agrees at 8 bases. The CDR3 covers 15 residues. Germline V lookup: CDR1 DFQATT, CDR2 SNEGSKA (reference sequence). The V gene end was trimmed by 5 bases and the J gene end by 6 bases; junction bases not matched to a gene: 11. In nucleotides, the CDR3 is TGCAGTGCTCTAGCGTCGAGCGGGGGTTCCGGGGAGCTGTTTTTT. The encoded protein is CSALASSGGSGELFF.

The CDR3 reads CASSLTKTSTQYEQYF. DNA for the CDR3: TGCGCCAGCAGCCTCACTAAGACTAGTACCCAATACGAGCAGTACTTC. The rearrangement links TRBV5-1 to TRBJ2-7, with TRBD2 as a possible D gene (6 bases). The CDR3 has 16 amino acids. V was pared by 4 bases and J by 4 bases, with 21 bases between. Germline CDR1 is SGHRS and CDR2 is YFSETQ.

V gene TRBV5-6 combines with J gene TRBJ2-2; D uncertain. CDR1 and CDR2 from the germline V gene are SGHDT and YYEEEE. The CDR3 spans 13 residues. V was clipped by 4 bases and J by 6 bases, with 10 bases between them. The CDR3 sequence is CASSPGFSGELFF. CDR3 DNA sequence: TGTGCCAGCAGCCCCGGGTTTTCCGGGGAGCTGTTTTTT.

This clonotype has at least ten counts. This chain connects TRBV9 to TRBJ1-1; TRBD1 is a possible D gene (5 bases). V was shortened by 3 bases and J by 0 bases, with 12 bases between the two germline ends. CDR3 length: 15 residues. Germline CDR1 and CDR2: SGDLS and YYNGEE. The CDR3 here is CASSDRLAMNTEAFF. The CDR3 DNA reads TGTGCCAGCAGCGACAGGCTCGCCATGAACACTGAAGCTTTCTTT.

Many counts were recorded for this clonotype. The chain is built from TRBV6-4 and TRBJ2-1, with D unclear. Germline V gives CDR1 MRHNA, CDR2 SNTAGT. V gave up 3 bases and J gave up 4 bases, with 10 bases separating them. This CDR3 comprises 14 residues. Here the CDR3 reads CASSETVDYNEQFF. The DNA of the CDR3 is TGTGCCAGCAGTGAAACAGTAGATTACAATGAGCAGTTCTTC.

The genes are TRBV18 and TRBJ2-2, with a possible D match to TRBD1 (5 bases). In germline, CDR1 is KGHSH, CDR2 LQKENI. The ends were cut back, 4 bases at V and 1 base at J, with 7 bases in the middle. The CDR3 is 14 amino acids. The CDR3 region is CASSRTGNTGELFF. CDR3 DNA: TGTGCCAGCTCACGCACAGGGAACACCGGGGAGCTGTTTTTT.

In nucleotides, the CDR3 is TGTGCCACCAGCAGGGACAGGGGCGAGTCGAACACCGGGGAGCTGTTTTTT. Translated: CATSRDRGESNTGELFF. V gene TRBV15 combines with J gene TRBJ2-2; 9 positions agree with TRBD1. This CDR3 is built from 17 residues. CDR1 is LNHNV, CDR2 YYDKDF, per germline (reference sequence). Trimming at V came to 3 bases and at J to 0 bases, leaving 5 bases not matched to a gene.

This chain uses TRBV7-9 with TRBJ1-2; D might be TRBD1 (5 bases). The CDR3 consists of 16 residues. V lost 0 bases to trimming and J lost 5 bases, with 16 bases between them. CDR1 is SEHNR, CDR2 FQNEAQ, per germline (reference sequence). Here the CDR3 reads CASSLALGLERYGYTF. CDR3 DNA sequence: TGTGCCAGCAGCTTAGCGCTGGGACTGGAGAGATATGGCTACACCTTC.

This clonotype was detected a few times. The chain couples TRBV20-1 to TRBJ2-7, with D hard to call. The CDR3 is 12 residues long. Germline V CDR1 and CDR2: DFQATT, SNEGSKA (reference sequence). Trimming took off 0 bases at V and 2 bases at J, with 5 bases between the two ends. As DNA, the CDR3 is TGCAGTGCTAGAGATGGGACCTACGAGCAGTACTTC. Translated: CSARDGTYEQYF.

This clonotype was seen a handful of times. The chain uses TRBV4-2 and TRBJ2-4, with 9 positions matching TRBD2. Germline CDR1 reads LGHNA; CDR2 reads YNFKEQ. The length of the CDR3 is 17 residues. The V and J ends lost 1 base and 1 base, in that order; junction bases with no gene match: 5. The CDR3 sequence is CASSQVIAGAAKNIQYF. The DNA for the CDR3 is TGTGCCAGCAGCCAAGTTATAGCGGGGGCCGCCAAAAACATTCAGTACTTC.

The genes are TRBV2 and TRBJ2-6, with 7 bases lining up with TRBD1. The length of the CDR3 is 19 residues. CDR1 SNHLY and CDR2 FYNNEI come from the germline V gene. V lost 0 bases, J lost 0 bases, and 8 bases stayed unmatched. The chain's CDR3 is CASSEADTGVISGANVLTF. The CDR3 DNA reads as TGTGCCAGCAGTGAAGCGGATACAGGGGTCATCTCTGGGGCCAACGTCCTGACTTTC.

This clonotype appeared a few times. The rearrangement joins TRBV20-1 to TRBJ2-3; D perhaps matches TRBD2 (7 bases). The CDR3 length is 15 residues. From germline, CDR1 is DFQATT and CDR2 SNEGSKA (reference sequence). The V gene lost 3 bases and the J gene lost 4 bases, with 17 bases spanning the gap. The CDR3 reads CSARLRGGAADTQYF. The CDR3 coding sequence is TGCAGTGCTAGGCTTAGAGGGGGGGCGGCAGATACGCAGTATTTT.